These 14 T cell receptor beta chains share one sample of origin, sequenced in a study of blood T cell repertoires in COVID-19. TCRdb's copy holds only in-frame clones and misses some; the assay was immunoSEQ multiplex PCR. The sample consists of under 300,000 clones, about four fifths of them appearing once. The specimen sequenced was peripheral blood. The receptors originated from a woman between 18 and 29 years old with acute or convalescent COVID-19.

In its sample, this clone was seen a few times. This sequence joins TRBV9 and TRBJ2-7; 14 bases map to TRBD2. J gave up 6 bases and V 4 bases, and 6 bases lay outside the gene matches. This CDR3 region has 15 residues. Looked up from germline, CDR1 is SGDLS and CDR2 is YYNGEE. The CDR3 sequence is CASSLGLAGATEQYF. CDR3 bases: TGTGCCAGCAGCCTGGGACTAGCGGGAGCTACCGAGCAGTACTTC.

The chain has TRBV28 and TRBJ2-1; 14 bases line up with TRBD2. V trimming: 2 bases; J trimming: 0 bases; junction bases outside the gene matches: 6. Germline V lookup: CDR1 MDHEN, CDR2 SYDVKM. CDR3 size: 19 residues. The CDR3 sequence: CASSLPRTSGGSSYNEQFF. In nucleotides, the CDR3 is TGTGCCAGCAGTTTACCCCGGACTAGCGGGGGGAGCTCCTACAATGAGCAGTTCTTC.

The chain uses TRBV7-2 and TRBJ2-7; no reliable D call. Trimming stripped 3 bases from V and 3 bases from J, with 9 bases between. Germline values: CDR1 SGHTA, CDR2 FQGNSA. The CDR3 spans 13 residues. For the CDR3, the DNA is TGTGCCAGCAGCTTTAACAGTAACTACGAGCAGTACTTC. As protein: CASSFNSNYEQYF.

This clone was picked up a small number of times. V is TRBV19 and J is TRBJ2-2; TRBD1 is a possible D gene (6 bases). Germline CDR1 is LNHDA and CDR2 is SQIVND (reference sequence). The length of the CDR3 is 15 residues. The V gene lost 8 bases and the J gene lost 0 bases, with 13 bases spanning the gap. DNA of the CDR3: TGTGCCAGTTGCGGACAGTCCTCGAACACCGGGGAGCTGTTTTTT. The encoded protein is CASCGQSSNTGELFF.

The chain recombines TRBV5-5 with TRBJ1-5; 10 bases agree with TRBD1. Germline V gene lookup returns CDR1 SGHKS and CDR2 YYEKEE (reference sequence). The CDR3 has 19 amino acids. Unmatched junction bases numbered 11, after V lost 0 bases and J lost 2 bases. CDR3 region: CASSLGTGFGTGGNQPQHF. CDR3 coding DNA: TGTGCCAGCAGCTTGGGAACTGGGTTTGGGACAGGGGGCAATCAGCCCCAGCATTTT.

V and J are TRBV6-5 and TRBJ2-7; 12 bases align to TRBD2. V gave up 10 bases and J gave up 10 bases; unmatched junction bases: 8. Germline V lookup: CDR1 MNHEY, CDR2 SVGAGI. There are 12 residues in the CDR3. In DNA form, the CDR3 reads TGTGCCACAGCTAGCGGGAGGGCCACCCAGTACTTC. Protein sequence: CATASGRATQYF.

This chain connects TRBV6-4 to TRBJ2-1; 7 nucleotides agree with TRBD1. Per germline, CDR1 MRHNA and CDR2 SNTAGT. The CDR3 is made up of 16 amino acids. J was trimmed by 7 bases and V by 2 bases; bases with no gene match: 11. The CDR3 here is CASSDGRQGPSNEQFF. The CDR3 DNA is TGTGCCAGCAGTGACGGCCGACAGGGTCCGTCGAATGAGCAGTTCTTC.

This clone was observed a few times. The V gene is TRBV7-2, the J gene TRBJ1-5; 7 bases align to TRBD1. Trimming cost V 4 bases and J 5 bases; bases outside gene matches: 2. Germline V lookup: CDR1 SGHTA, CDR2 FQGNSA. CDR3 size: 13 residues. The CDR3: CASSSQGDQPQHF. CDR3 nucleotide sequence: TGTGCCAGCAGCTCCCAGGGGGATCAGCCCCAGCATTTT.

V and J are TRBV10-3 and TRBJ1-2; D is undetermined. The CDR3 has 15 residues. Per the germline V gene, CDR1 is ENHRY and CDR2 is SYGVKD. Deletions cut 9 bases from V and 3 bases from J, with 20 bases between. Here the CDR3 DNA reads TGTGCCATTGCGGCGCCACCTGGAACCGACTATGGCTACACCTTC. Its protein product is CAIAAPPGTDYGYTF.

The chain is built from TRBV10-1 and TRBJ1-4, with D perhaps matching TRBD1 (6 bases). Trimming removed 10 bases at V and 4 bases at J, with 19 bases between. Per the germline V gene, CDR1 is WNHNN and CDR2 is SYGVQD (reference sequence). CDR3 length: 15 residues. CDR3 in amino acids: CANRLAGHLNEKLFF. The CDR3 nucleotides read TGCGCCAACCGTTTAGCGGGACACCTTAATGAAAAACTGTTTTTT.

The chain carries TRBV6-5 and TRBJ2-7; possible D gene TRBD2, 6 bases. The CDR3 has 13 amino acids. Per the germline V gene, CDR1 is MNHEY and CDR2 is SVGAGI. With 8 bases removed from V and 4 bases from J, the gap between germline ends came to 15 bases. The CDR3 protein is CASSREAHYEQYF. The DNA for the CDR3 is TGTGCCAGCTCAAGGGAGGCCCATTACGAGCAGTACTTC.

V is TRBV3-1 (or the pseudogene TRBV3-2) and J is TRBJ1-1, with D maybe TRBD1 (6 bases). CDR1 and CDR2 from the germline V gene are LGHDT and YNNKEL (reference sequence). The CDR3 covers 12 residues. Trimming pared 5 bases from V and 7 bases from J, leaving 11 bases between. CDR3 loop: CASSAGQIEAFF. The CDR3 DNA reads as TGTGCCAGCAGCGCCGGACAGATTGAAGCTTTCTTT.

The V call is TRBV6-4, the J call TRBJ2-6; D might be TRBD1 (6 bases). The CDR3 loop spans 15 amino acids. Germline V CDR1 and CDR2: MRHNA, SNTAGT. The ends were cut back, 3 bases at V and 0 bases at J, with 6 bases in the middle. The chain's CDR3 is CASSEDSSGANVLTF. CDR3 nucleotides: TGTGCCAGCAGTGAGGACAGCTCTGGGGCCAACGTCCTGACTTTC.

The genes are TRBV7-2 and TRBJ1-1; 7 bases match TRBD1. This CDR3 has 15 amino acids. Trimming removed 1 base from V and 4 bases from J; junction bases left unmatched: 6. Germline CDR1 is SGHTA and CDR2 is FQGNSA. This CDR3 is CASSLGRAGGTEAFF. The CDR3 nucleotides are TGTGCCAGCAGCTTAGGGCGGGCAGGGGGCACTGAAGCTTTCTTT.